What follows are 21 T cell receptor beta chains derived from one specimen sequenced in a study of blood T cell repertoires in COVID-19. The protocol was immunoSEQ multiplex PCR, while the TCRdb copy is restricted to in-frame clones and leaves out a portion. The sample gives about 20,000 clones, roughly 89% of which show up once; roughly 3.7% is in the top ten. The sequencing sample was made of peripheral blood. These receptors all stem from a human donor in a cohort sampled during active COVID-19.

This clone is classed as medium-sized. This chain joins TRBV9 and TRBJ1-1; TRBD1 might be the D (5 bases). The CDR3 loop spans 15 amino acids. The germline V gene has CDR1 SGDLS and CDR2 YYNGEE. Trimming removed 4 bases at V and 1 base at J, with 14 bases between. The DNA of the CDR3 is TGTGCCAGCAGCCCCTACGGGGGGACGAACACTGAAGCTTTCTTT. Residues: CASSPYGGTNTEAFF.

The genes are TRBV9 and TRBJ2-3; tentatively, D is TRBD2 (7 bases). Between the trimmed V and J ends, which lost 4 bases and 2 bases, there was a span of 17 bases. The germline CDR1 and CDR2 sequences are SGDLS and YYNGEE. This CDR3 has 16 residues. CDR3 DNA sequence: TGTGCCAGCAGCCAGGTGGGGGGGGGCCCCACAGATACGCAGTATTTT. It encodes CASSQVGGGPTDTQYF. The full variable domain, completed using reference TRBV9 and TRBJ2-3, is DSGVTQTPKHLITATGQRVTLRCSPRSGDLSVYWYQQSLDQGLQFLIQYYNGEERAKGNILERFSAQQFPDLHSELNLSSLELGDSALYFCASSQVGGGPTDTQYFGPGTRLTVL.

This clone was seen once. This sequence joins TRBV10-3 and TRBJ1-5; TRBD1 aligns across 8 bases. This CDR3 contains 15 residues. Trimming took 0 bases from V and 6 from J; bases not matched to a gene: 4. Germline loops: CDR1 ENHRY, CDR2 SYGVKD. The DNA of the CDR3 is TGTGCCATCAGTGAGTCACAGGGGGGTATTCAGCCCCAGCATTTT. Residues: CAISESQGGIQPQHF.

This chain uses TRBV29-1 with TRBJ1-2, with a tentative D call TRBD1 (5 bases). Trimming removed 4 bases from V and 2 bases from J, with 8 bases in between. The germline V gene has CDR1 SQVTM and CDR2 ANQGSEA. The CDR3 is 12 residues long. CDR3 sequence (DNA): TGCAGCGTTGTAGGGGCCAACTATGGCTACACCTTC. This gives the protein CSVVGANYGYTF.

The V gene is TRBV11-3, the J gene TRBJ2-1, with 8 positions matching TRBD2. Germline CDR1 and CDR2: SGHNT and YENEEA. V lost 3 bases and J lost 0; bases outside the gene matches: 7. This CDR3 has 17 residues. The CDR3, as DNA: TGTGCCAGCAGCTTGACGGGAGGGCACCTCTCCTACAATGAGCAGTTCTTC. Residues: CASSLTGGHLSYNEQFF.

The chain has TRBV19 and TRBJ2-7, with 15 positions matching TRBD2. Per the germline V gene, CDR1 is LNHDA and CDR2 is SQIVND (reference sequence). The V segment lost 5 bases and the J segment 0 bases; nucleotides outside the gene matches: 8. This CDR3 region has 18 residues. Written as DNA, the CDR3 is TGTGCCAGTAGTTTTTCCGGGACTAGCGGGGGGAGCTCCTACGAGCAGTACTTC. Translation gives CASSFSGTSGGSSYEQYF.

The CDR3 loop is CASNRQNRGQYV. As DNA, the CDR3 is TGTGCCAGCAATCGACAGAACCGCGGGCAGTACGTC. The chain uses TRBV2 and TRBJ2-7; perhaps TRBD1 as D (5 bases). This CDR3 has 12 residues. V was shortened by 7 bases and J by 9 bases, with 16 bases between the two germline ends. Germline V gives CDR1 SNHLY, CDR2 FYNNEI.

The table lists this clone with a count of one. CDR3 DNA: TGTGCCAGCTCACGTACCGGGACAGGGACTAATGAAAAACTGTTTTTT. This encodes CASSRTGTGTNEKLFF. The rearrangement links TRBV18 to TRBJ1-4; 9 bases match TRBD1. The CDR3 consists of 16 residues. After removal of 4 bases from V and 2 bases from J, the junction contained 5 bases not matched to a gene. Germline CDR1 reads KGHSH; CDR2 reads LQKENI.

J is TRBJ1-5 and V is TRBV19, with D uncertain. With 1 base removed from V and 0 bases from J, the gap between germline ends came to 13 bases. This CDR3 is 17 amino acids long. CDR1 and CDR2 from the germline V gene are LNHDA and SQIVND (reference sequence). DNA of the CDR3: TGTGCCAGTAGTATAGCCCCCCTTTTGTTTAGCAATCAGCCCCAGCATTTT. Translating it yields CASSIAPLLFSNQPQHF.

The rearrangement joins TRBV2 to TRBJ2-5; D unresolved. The CDR3 covers 11 residues. From germline, CDR1 is SNHLY and CDR2 FYNNEI. The ends were cut back, 11 bases at V and 5 bases at J, with 12 bases in the middle. The DNA of the CDR3 is TGTGCCTCTGTGGAGTTGGAGACCCAGTACTTC. Protein sequence: CASVELETQYF. Full variable domain (outside the CDR3, taken from reference TRBV2 and TRBJ2-5): EPEVTQTPSHQVTQMGQEVILRCVPISNHLYFYWYRQILGQKVEFLVSFYNNEISEKSEIFDDQFSVERPDGSNFTLKIRSTKLEDSAMYFCASVELETQYFGPGTRLLVL.

The J gene is TRBJ2-7, the V gene TRBV10-3, with 9 positions matching TRBD1. Germline CDR1 is ENHRY and CDR2 is SYGVKD. The trim removed 5 bases at V and 0 bases at J, leaving 8 bases unmatched. The CDR3 is made up of 16 amino acids. CDR3 loop: CAISTRPGQGSYEQYV. The CDR3 DNA reads TGTGCCATCAGTACTAGACCGGGACAGGGCTCCTACGAGCAGTACGTC.

The chain employs TRBV29-1 and TRBJ2-3, with 14 bases aligning to TRBD2. CDR1 is SQVTM and CDR2 is ANQGSEA in the germline V gene. The CDR3 is 14 amino acids. The junction had 4 bases not matched to a gene; V was cut back by 7 bases and J by 4 bases. The CDR3 region is CSAGTSGGPDTQYF. CDR3 bases: TGCAGCGCCGGGACTAGCGGGGGACCAGATACGCAGTATTTT.

J is TRBJ1-2 and V is TRBV7-9, with TRBD1 matching 8 bases. The CDR3 sequence is 15 residues long. J was trimmed by 6 bases and V by 2 bases; bases with no gene match: 8. Germline V gene data show CDR1 as SEHNR and CDR2 as FQNEAQ (reference sequence). CDR3: CASSLPQGEVDGYTF. DNA for the CDR3: TGTGCCAGCAGCTTACCACAGGGGGAGGTTGATGGCTACACCTTC.

J is TRBJ2-1 and V is TRBV6-2 or TRBV6-3; D unresolved. This CDR3 comprises 12 residues. The germline gives CDR1 MNHEY, CDR2 SVGEGT. V was shortened by 5 bases and J by 5 bases, with 7 bases between the two germline ends. CDR3 sequence: CASSPPDNEQFF. Here the CDR3 DNA reads TGTGCCAGCAGTCCCCCAGACAATGAGCAGTTCTTC.

This clone was observed once. The chain uses TRBV7-8 and TRBJ1-4; TRBD1 might be the D (5 bases). Looked up from germline, CDR1 is SGHVS and CDR2 is FQNEAQ. CDR3 length equals 15 residues. The V end lost 5 bases, the J end lost 3 bases, and 13 bases lay between the germline ends. CDR3 coding DNA: TGTGCCAGCAGCCCCAACACGGGGGCTAATGAAAAACTGTTTTTT. Translation: CASSPNTGANEKLFF.

The chain joins TRBV9 to TRBJ1-1, with D uncertain. Germline V gene data show CDR1 as SGDLS and CDR2 as YYNGEE. Trimming removed 2 bases from V and 1 base from J, with 12 bases in between. The CDR3 consists of 15 residues. The CDR3 bases are TGTGCCAGCAGCGTCCCCAGTAGCCCGAACACTGAAGCTTTCTTT. Translating gives CASSVPSSPNTEAFF.

V and J are TRBV6-1 and TRBJ1-4; 7 bases are shared with TRBD1. The CDR3 spans 15 residues. Germline CDR1 reads MNHNS; CDR2 reads SASEGT. After removal of 3 bases from V and 5 bases from J, the junction contained 6 bases not matched to a gene. The CDR3 DNA follows: TGTGCCAGCAGTGAGGAGACAGGGAACAATGAAAAACTGTTTTTT. It yields the protein CASSEETGNNEKLFF.

This chain connects TRBV6-6 to TRBJ1-3; 10 nucleotides align to TRBD1. The CDR3 contains 16 residues. With 4 bases clipped from V and 4 bases from J, the junction kept 7 bases outside the gene matches. Germline lookup yields CDR1 MNHNY and CDR2 SVGAGI (reference sequence). CDR3 coding DNA: TGTGCCAGCAGTTTCGGAGGGGACAGGGGCGGAAACACCATATATTTT. It codes for CASSFGGDRGGNTIYF.

The chain is built from TRBV7-2 and TRBJ2-7; 8 bases fit TRBD1. The CDR3 spans 15 residues. Trimming cost V 5 bases and J 1 base; bases outside gene matches: 7. The V gene's germline CDR1 is SGHTA and CDR2 FQGNSA. CDR3 nucleotide sequence: TGTGCCAGCAGCCCAGGGGGGACAGGTTCCTACGAGCAGTACTTC. Encoded protein: CASSPGGTGSYEQYF. Combining the CDR3 with reference TRBV7-2 and TRBJ2-7 gives the whole variable domain GAGVSQSPSNKVTEKGKDVELRCDPISGHTALYWYRQSLGQGLEFLIYFQGNSAPDKSGLPSDRFSAERTGGSVSTLTIQRTQQEDSAVYLCASSPGGTGSYEQYFGPGTRLTVT.

V and J are TRBV24-1 and TRBJ2-1; TRBD2 matches 10 bases. J gave up 4 bases and V 0 bases, and 2 bases lay outside the gene matches. Per germline, CDR1 KGHDR and CDR2 SFDVKD. The CDR3 loop spans 16 amino acids. The chain's CDR3 is CATSDLTSGTYNEQFF. As DNA, the CDR3 is TGTGCCACCAGTGATTTGACTAGCGGGACATACAATGAGCAGTTCTTC.

The chain uses TRBV5-1 and TRBJ2-2, with 7 bases lining up with TRBD1. Germline CDR1 and CDR2: SGHRS and YFSETQ. The CDR3 is 17 amino acids. After removal of 4 bases from V and 1 base from J, the junction contained 10 bases not matched to a gene. CDR3 residues: CASSQTSPGGNTGELFF. The CDR3 DNA reads as TGCGCCAGCAGCCAAACCTCCCCAGGGGGGAACACCGGGGAGCTGTTTTTT.